Listed below are T cell receptor beta chains from one sample, sequenced in a study of patients and donors after allogeneic stem cell transplantation. TCRdb recomputed calls from the RT-PCR reads with MiXCR, one row per CDR3 protein. The sample records over 30,000 distinct CDR3 sequences, around 33% being singletons. The source material was blood, either unsorted or a sorted T cell fraction (not recorded which). The receptors stem from a human donor who was either an allogeneic HSCT recipient or a stem cell or donor lymphocyte infusion donor (not recorded which). It is not recorded whose cells these are; they may come from a transplant donor. Each CDR3 is given with its conserved first and last residue. D genes are given only for firm matches. Clone size is given for some rows only: seen once, a few or many times, or a class if the clone is expanded.

D: -; size: -; J: TRBJ2-1; V: TRBV5-1; DNA: TGCGCCAGCAGCTTGGTTGCACTTAGCTCCTACAATGAGCAGTTCTTC; CDR3: CASSLVALSSYNEQFF
D: TRBD1; size: -; J: TRBJ1-4; V: TRBV20-1; DNA: TGCAGTGCTCAGGGGGTTGAAAAACTGTTTTTT; CDR3: CSAQGVEKLFF
D: TRBD2; size: -; J: TRBJ2-1; V: TRBV7-7; DNA: TGTGCCAGCAGCTTGATTGAATTTAGCGGGACCCCGGTGAATGAGCAGTTCTTC; CDR3: CASSLIEFSGTPVNEQFF
D: -; size: -; J: TRBJ2-1; V: TRBV20-1; DNA: TGCAGTGCTAGACCCCCCTACAATGAGCAGTTCTTC; CDR3: CSARPPYNEQFF
D: -; size: few; J: TRBJ1-1; V: TRBV13; DNA: TGTGCCAGCAGCCCAACCGGACGAAACACTGAAGCTTTCTTT; CDR3: CASSPTGRNTEAFF
D: -; size: few; J: TRBJ2-7; V: TRBV4-3; DNA: TGCGCCAGCAGCCAAGGCCCCTCCTACGAGCAGTACTTC; CDR3: CASSQGPSYEQYF
D: -; size: -; J: TRBJ1-2; V: TRBV15; DNA: TGTGCCACCAGCAGAGGGGTTGGAACGGATGGCTGCACCTTC; CDR3: CATSRGVGTDGCTF
D: -; size: -; J: TRBJ2-7; V: TRBV5-1; DNA: TGCGCCAGCAGGTTGCTCATGCGGGAAGTGGGCGGCGAGCAGTACTTC; CDR3: CASRLLMREVGGEQYF
D: -; size: many; J: TRBJ2-4; V: TRBV7-6; DNA: TGTGCCAGCAGCTTAGATACTGCGGGGATTTCAAACATTCAGTACTTC; CDR3: CASSLDTAGISNIQYF
D: TRBD1; size: few; J: TRBJ1-2; V: TRBV20-1; DNA: TGCAGTGCTAGGGTGACAGGGGGATACTATGGCTACACCTTC; CDR3: CSARVTGGYYGYTF
D: -; size: few; J: TRBJ2-3; V: TRBV24-1; DNA: TGTGCCACCAGTGAAGGACAATGGGCCACAGATACGCAGTATTTT; CDR3: CATSEGQWATDTQYF
D: TRBD2; size: -; J: TRBJ2-1; V: TRBV10-2; DNA: TGCGCCAGCAGTGAGCTAGCGGGAGCCTACAATGAGCAGTTCTTC; CDR3: CASSELAGAYNEQFF
D: -; size: few; J: TRBJ2-5; V: TRBV12-3/TRBV12-4; DNA: TGTGCCAGCAGTTTAGACTACCAAGAGACCCAGTACTTC; CDR3: CASSLDYQETQYF
D: -; size: -; J: TRBJ1-4; V: TRBV7-9; DNA: TGTGCCAGCAGCTTAATTGGGGCAGGGGCGGCTAATGAAAAACTGTTTTTT; CDR3: CASSLIGAGAANEKLFF
D: -; size: -; J: TRBJ1-2; V: TRBV7-2; DNA: TGTGCCAGCAGCTTAGGAGCGGCAGGCCGCGGTGGCTACACCTTC; CDR3: CASSLGAAGRGGYTF
D: -; size: few; J: TRBJ2-3; V: TRBV7-9; DNA: TGTGCCAGCAGTCTACAACCGGGACAAGCTAGCACAGATACGCAGTATTTT; CDR3: CASSLQPGQASTDTQYF
D: -; size: -; J: TRBJ2-1; V: TRBV12-3/TRBV12-4; DNA: TGTGCCAGCAGTTCCGACGGAAGCGGGACAGCGCAGTTCTTC; CDR3: CASSSDGSGTAQFF
D: -; size: few; J: TRBJ1-6; V: TRBV2; DNA: TGTGCCAGCAGGGAGGAATACGGGACACTTAATTCACCCCTCCACTTT; CDR3: CASREEYGTLNSPLHF
D: -; size: many; J: TRBJ2-6; V: TRBV12-3/TRBV12-4; DNA: TGTGCCAGCAGGGGGCTAAGAGCCACCGGGGCCAACGTCCTGACTTTC; CDR3: CASRGLRATGANVLTF
D: -; size: -; J: TRBJ2-2; V: TRBV20-1; DNA: TGCAGTGCTAGTCCCAAGGGCTCGAACACCGGGGAGCTGTTTTTT; CDR3: CSASPKGSNTGELFF
D: -; size: -; J: TRBJ1-1; V: TRBV20-1; DNA: TGCAGTGCTAGAAAGATTGGACGGAGGGAGACTGAAGCTTTCTTT; CDR3: CSARKIGRRETEAFF
D: -; size: -; J: TRBJ1-4; V: TRBV6-2/TRBV6-3; DNA: TGTGCCAGCAGTTACCCGGGACAAAATGAAAAACTGTTTTTT; CDR3: CASSYPGQNEKLFF
D: -; size: -; J: TRBJ2-1; V: TRBV5-1; DNA: TGCGCCAGCAGCTTGGACCTGGCCGGGAAAGGCTACAATGAGCAGTTCTTC; CDR3: CASSLDLAGKGYNEQFF
D: -; size: -; J: TRBJ2-3; V: TRBV7-9; DNA: TGTGCCAGCAGCTTGGGGGAAAGCACAGATACGCAGTATTTT; CDR3: CASSLGESTDTQYF
D: TRBD1; size: -; J: TRBJ1-1; V: TRBV5-1; DNA: TGCGCCAGCAGCCTGGGACAGGGCAGCACCACTGAAGCTTTCTTT; CDR3: CASSLGQGSTTEAFF
D: -; size: many; J: TRBJ2-3; V: TRBV5-1; DNA: TGCGCCAGCAGCTTGTCCTTGGGGCTCACAGATACGCAGTATTTT; CDR3: CASSLSLGLTDTQYF
D: TRBD2; size: -; J: TRBJ2-3; V: TRBV4-3; DNA: TGCGCCAGCAGCCAAGATCCTGAGCGGGAGGCATTCACAGATACGCAGTATTTT; CDR3: CASSQDPEREAFTDTQYF
D: -; size: -; J: TRBJ2-7; V: TRBV20-1; DNA: TGCAGTGCTAGGGGGGACGGATCCTACGAGCAGTACTTC; CDR3: CSARGDGSYEQYF
D: -; size: -; J: TRBJ2-7; V: TRBV4-3; DNA: TGCGCCAGCAGCCCGACGGTATCTAGCGCCTCCTACGAGCAGTACTTC; CDR3: CASSPTVSSASYEQYF
D: TRBD1; size: few; J: TRBJ1-1; V: TRBV9; DNA: TGTGCCAGCAGCAAACAGGGGTGGGTCGCTGAAGCTTTCTTT; CDR3: CASSKQGWVAEAFF
D: TRBD2; size: few; J: TRBJ2-7; V: TRBV20-1; DNA: TGCAGTGCTAGAGATGTACGAGCGGGAGGCTACGAGCAGTACTTC; CDR3: CSARDVRAGGYEQYF
D: -; size: -; J: TRBJ2-1; V: TRBV27; DNA: TGTGCCAGCAGTTTATTTGGAGAGGGGGCCTACAATGAGCAGTTCTTC; CDR3: CASSLFGEGAYNEQFF
D: -; size: few; J: TRBJ1-4; V: TRBV6-5; DNA: TGTGCCAGCAGTTACTCGGCAGATGAAAAACTGTTTTTT; CDR3: CASSYSADEKLFF
D: TRBD1; size: few; J: TRBJ2-1; V: TRBV12-3/TRBV12-4; DNA: TGTGCCAGCAGTTTAGGCTGGACAGGGGGCGTCCACAATGAGCAGTTCTTC; CDR3: CASSLGWTGGVHNEQFF
D: TRBD1; size: few; J: TRBJ1-1; V: TRBV18; DNA: TGTGCCAGCTCACCTGTGGGACAGGGGGGAACTGAAGCTTTCTTT; CDR3: CASSPVGQGGTEAFF
D: -; size: few; J: TRBJ1-1; V: TRBV5-5; DNA: TGTGCCAGCAGCCTCGAGATGGGAGCTTTCTTT; CDR3: CASSLEMGAFF
D: -; size: few; J: TRBJ2-1; V: TRBV11-2; DNA: TGTGCCAGCACCATCGGGGGGCAAATCAATGAGCAGTTCTTC; CDR3: CASTIGGQINEQFF
D: TRBD1; size: few; J: TRBJ1-1; V: TRBV18; DNA: TGTGCCAGCTCACCCTCGGACAGGGTGGCTTTCTTT; CDR3: CASSPSDRVAFF
D: TRBD1; size: many; J: TRBJ1-1; V: TRBV5-1; DNA: TGCGCCAGCAGCCTGGACAGGGGCGGCACTGAAGCTTTCTTT; CDR3: CASSLDRGGTEAFF
D: TRBD2; size: -; J: TRBJ2-1; V: TRBV7-8; DNA: TGTGCCAGCAGCTTAGAACCGGGACTAGCGGGAGAGTCCTACAATGAGCAGTTCTTC; CDR3: CASSLEPGLAGESYNEQFF
D: -; size: -; J: TRBJ1-3; V: TRBV4-3; DNA: TGCGCCAGCAGCCAAGAACCCCACGGGGTTGGGAACACCATATATTTT; CDR3: CASSQEPHGVGNTIYF
D: TRBD2; size: -; J: TRBJ2-3; V: TRBV5-1; DNA: TGCGCCAGCAGCCCATGGACTAGCGGGAGCTCAGATACGCAGTATTTT; CDR3: CASSPWTSGSSDTQYF
D: -; size: many; J: TRBJ1-1; V: TRBV7-2; DNA: TGTGCCAGCAGCTTAGCGCACAAGGGCACTGAAGCTTTCTTT; CDR3: CASSLAHKGTEAFF
D: -; size: few; J: TRBJ1-3; V: TRBV5-8; DNA: TGTGCCAGCAGCTTGGCCCTCCCACCTCGGAACACCATATATTTT; CDR3: CASSLALPPRNTIYF
D: TRBD1; size: -; J: TRBJ1-1; V: TRBV11-2; DNA: TGTGCCAGCAGCACGACAGGGGTCCACATGAACACTGAAGCTTTCTTT; CDR3: CASSTTGVHMNTEAFF
D: -; size: few; J: TRBJ1-6; V: TRBV7-9; DNA: TGTGCCAGCAGACCTCAAGGAGTCAATTCACCCCTCCACTTT; CDR3: CASRPQGVNSPLHF
D: -; size: -; J: TRBJ2-1; V: TRBV4-3; DNA: TGCGCCAGCAGCCAGACTGCTGGCCGGGAGCAGTTCTTC; CDR3: CASSQTAGREQFF
D: TRBD1; size: -; J: TRBJ2-3; V: TRBV6-2/TRBV6-3; DNA: TGTGCCAGCAGGGACAGGCGGACAGCGGATACGCAGTATTTT; CDR3: CASRDRRTADTQYF
D: -; size: -; J: TRBJ1-4; V: TRBV4-2; DNA: TGTGCCAGCAGCCAAGTCGGGGGATTACCTGAAAAACTGTTTTTT; CDR3: CASSQVGGLPEKLFF
D: -; size: -; J: TRBJ2-1; V: TRBV20-1; DNA: TGCAGTGCGGAAAATGGGGACTCGCCCTACAATGAGCAGTTCTTC; CDR3: CSAENGDSPYNEQFF
D: TRBD1; size: few; J: TRBJ1-2; V: TRBV2; DNA: TGTGCCAGCAGTGAAGCGCTTCGGGGACAGTACACCTTC; CDR3: CASSEALRGQYTF
D: TRBD1; size: few; J: TRBJ2-5; V: TRBV6-5; DNA: TGTGCCAGCAGTTACTCCCGAGGGGGCGGAGAGACCCAGTACTTC; CDR3: CASSYSRGGGETQYF
D: -; size: -; J: TRBJ2-2; V: TRBV7-3; DNA: TGTGCCAGCAGCTTTTCCTTGGTAGGGGACACCGGGGAGCTGTTTTTT; CDR3: CASSFSLVGDTGELFF